Following are 5 T cell receptor beta chains from one sample sequenced in a study of cytotoxic CD8 clonotypes in ibrutinib-treated CLL. Assay: immunoSEQ multiplex PCR; the TCRdb copy retains only in-frame clones and omits some. In the table there are 50,000 or so clones, over 80% of which are singletons. The source was PBMCs, collected after 24 months of ibrutinib treatment. All receptors come from a human donor with chronic lymphocytic leukemia.

CDR3 loop: CASSIERDTEAFF. Written as DNA, the CDR3 is TGTGCCAGTAGTATAGAGAGGGACACTGAAGCTTTCTTT. The chain uses TRBV19 and TRBJ1-1; no clear D. V dropped 0 bases and J dropped 3 bases, with 5 bases sitting between them. The germline gives CDR1 LNHDA, CDR2 SQIVND (reference sequence). This CDR3 is 13 amino acids long.

The chain recombines TRBV6-1 with TRBJ2-3; D gene ambiguous. The germline gives CDR1 MNHNS, CDR2 SASEGT. This CDR3 spans 15 amino acids. V lost 0 bases to trimming and J lost 4 bases, with 11 bases between them. The CDR3 DNA sequence: TGTGCCAGCAGTGAAGCGGCAGTTCTCGCAGATACGCAGTATTTT. It specifies CASSEAAVLADTQYF.

The table lists this clone with a count of one. The V gene is TRBV4-1, the J gene TRBJ1-1, with D maybe TRBD1 (6 bases). Germline values: CDR1 MGHRA, CDR2 YSYEKL. V was trimmed by 0 bases and J by 1 base, leaving 18 bases between them. This CDR3 has 18 amino acids. Here the CDR3 reads CASSQDGQGRPGNTEAFF. CDR3 coding DNA: TGCGCCAGCAGCCAAGATGGGCAGGGGCGCCCGGGGAACACTGAAGCTTTCTTT.

The chain combines TRBV5-4 with TRBJ2-3; weak D call: TRBD1 (6 bases). The V and J ends lost 4 bases and 2 bases respectively, with 11 bases between them. Germline V gene lookup returns CDR1 SGHNT and CDR2 YYREEE (reference sequence). This CDR3 is built from 14 residues. The CDR3 loop reads CASSPGQTTDTQYF. In DNA form, the CDR3 reads TGTGCCAGCAGCCCGGGACAAACCACAGATACGCAGTATTTT.

This clone showed up just once. This rearrangement joins TRBV5-1 to TRBJ2-2; maybe TRBD2 (5 bases). The V and J ends lost 1 base and 6 bases respectively, with 13 bases between them. CDR3 length: 15 residues. Germline V gene sequence: CDR1 SGHRS, CDR2 YFSETQ. Here the CDR3 DNA reads TGCGCCAGCAGCTTGTGGGAGACCGGTTCCGGGGAGCTGTTTTTT. It encodes CASSLWETGSGELFF.